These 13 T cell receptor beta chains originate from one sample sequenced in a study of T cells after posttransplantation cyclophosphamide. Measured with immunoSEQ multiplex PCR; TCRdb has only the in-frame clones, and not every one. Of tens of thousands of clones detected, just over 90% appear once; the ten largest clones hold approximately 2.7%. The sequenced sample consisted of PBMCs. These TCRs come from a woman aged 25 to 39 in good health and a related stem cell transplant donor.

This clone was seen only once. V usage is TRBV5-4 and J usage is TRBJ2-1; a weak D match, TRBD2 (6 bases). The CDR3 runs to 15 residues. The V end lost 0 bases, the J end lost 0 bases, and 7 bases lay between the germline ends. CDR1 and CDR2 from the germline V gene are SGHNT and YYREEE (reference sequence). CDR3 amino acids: CASSLVGSSYNEQFF. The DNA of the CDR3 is TGTGCCAGCAGCTTGGTCGGGAGCTCCTACAATGAGCAGTTCTTC.

This chain's CDR3 is CASSQEYQGRSYEQYF. As DNA, the CDR3 is TGCGCCAGCAGCCAAGAATATCAGGGACGGAGCTACGAGCAGTACTTC. V usage is TRBV4-1 and J usage is TRBJ2-7; tentatively, D is TRBD1 or TRBD2 (5 bases each). CDR1 is MGHRA and CDR2 is YSYEKL in the germline V gene. This CDR3 is built from 16 residues. With 0 bases removed from V and 3 bases from J, the gap between germline ends came to 15 bases.

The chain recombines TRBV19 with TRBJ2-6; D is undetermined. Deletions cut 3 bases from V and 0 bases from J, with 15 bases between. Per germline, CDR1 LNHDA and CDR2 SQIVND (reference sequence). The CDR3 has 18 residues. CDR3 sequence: CASSITTFQSSGANVLTF. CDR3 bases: TGTGCCAGTAGTATTACTACCTTTCAAAGCTCTGGGGCCAACGTCCTGACTTTC.

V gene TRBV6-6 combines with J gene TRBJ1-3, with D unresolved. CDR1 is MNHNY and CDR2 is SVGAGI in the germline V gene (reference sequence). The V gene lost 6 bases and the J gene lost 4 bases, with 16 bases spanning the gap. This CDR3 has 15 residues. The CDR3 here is CASSPTESGGNTIYF. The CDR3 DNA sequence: TGTGCCAGCAGCCCGACTGAATCCGGGGGAAACACCATATATTTT.

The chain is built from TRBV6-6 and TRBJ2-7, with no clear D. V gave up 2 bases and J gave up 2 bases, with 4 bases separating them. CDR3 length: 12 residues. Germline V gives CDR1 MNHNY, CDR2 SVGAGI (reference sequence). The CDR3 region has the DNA TGTGCCAGCAGTTACACAGCCTACGAGCAGTACTTC. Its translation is CASSYTAYEQYF.

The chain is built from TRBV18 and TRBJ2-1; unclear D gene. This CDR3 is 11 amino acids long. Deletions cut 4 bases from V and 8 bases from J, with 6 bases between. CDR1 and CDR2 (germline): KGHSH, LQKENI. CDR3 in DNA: TGTGCCAGCTCACTCTTATATGAGCAGTTCTTC. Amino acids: CASSLLYEQFF.

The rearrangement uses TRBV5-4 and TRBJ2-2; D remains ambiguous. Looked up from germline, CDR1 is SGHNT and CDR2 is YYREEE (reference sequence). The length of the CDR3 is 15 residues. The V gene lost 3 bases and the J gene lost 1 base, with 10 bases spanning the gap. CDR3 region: CASSSGRVNTGELFF. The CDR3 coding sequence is TGTGCCAGCAGCTCAGGACGGGTGAACACCGGGGAGCTGTTTTTT.

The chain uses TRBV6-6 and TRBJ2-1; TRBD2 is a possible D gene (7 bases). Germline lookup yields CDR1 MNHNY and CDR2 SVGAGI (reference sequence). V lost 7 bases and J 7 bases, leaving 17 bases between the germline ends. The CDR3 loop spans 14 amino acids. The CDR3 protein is CASNTGGPGNEQFF. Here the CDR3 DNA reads TGTGCCAGCAATACCGGGGGGCCGGGAAATGAGCAGTTCTTC.

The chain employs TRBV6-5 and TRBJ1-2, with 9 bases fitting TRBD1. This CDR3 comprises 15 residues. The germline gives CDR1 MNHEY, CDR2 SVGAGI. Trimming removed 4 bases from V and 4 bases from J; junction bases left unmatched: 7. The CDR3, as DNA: TGTGCCAGCAGTTTATCCGGGACAGGGACCTATGGCTACACCTTC. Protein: CASSLSGTGTYGYTF.

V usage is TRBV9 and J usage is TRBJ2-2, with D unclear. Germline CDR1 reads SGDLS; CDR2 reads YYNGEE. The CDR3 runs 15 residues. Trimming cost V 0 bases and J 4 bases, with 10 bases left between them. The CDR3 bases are TGTGCCAGCAGCGTAGCCGCCGGATCCACCGGGGAGCTGTTTTTT. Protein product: CASSVAAGSTGELFF.

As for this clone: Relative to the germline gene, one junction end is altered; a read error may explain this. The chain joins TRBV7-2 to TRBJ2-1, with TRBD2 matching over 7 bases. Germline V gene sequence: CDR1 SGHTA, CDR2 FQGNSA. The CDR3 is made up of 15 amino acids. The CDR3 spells CASTLDRGVVNEQFF. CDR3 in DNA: TGTGCCAGCACCTTAGACCGGGGGGTCGTCAATGAGCAGTTCTTC.

The CDR3 region has the DNA TGTGCCAGCAGTCCCCTCCCGCGGACTTCTACCCGTTCACCCCTCCACTTT. It encodes CASSPLPRTSTRSPLHF. The gene calls are TRBV27 and TRBJ1-6; D gene uncertain. Germline V gene data show CDR1 as MNHEY and CDR2 as SMNVEV (reference sequence). Trimming cost V 5 bases and J 9 bases, with 23 bases left between them. This CDR3 spans 17 amino acids.

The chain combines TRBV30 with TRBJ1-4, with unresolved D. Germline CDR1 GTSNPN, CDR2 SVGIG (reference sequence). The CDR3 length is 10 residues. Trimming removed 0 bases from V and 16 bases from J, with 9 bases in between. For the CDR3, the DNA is TGTGCCTGGAGTGTATGGCGAGGGTTTTTT. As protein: CAWSVWRGFF.